This TCR beta chain was sequenced during a study of blood T cells in healthy people across ages. For the study at large: About one barcoded beta molecule per two T cells was captured by template switching.

Germline V gene lookup returns CDR1 LGHNT and CDR2 FRNRAP. This CDR3 is 13 amino acids long. Losses at the gene ends were 2 bases for V and 10 bases for J; bases not matched to a gene: 5. Only a few counts were recorded for this clonotype. Extractions gave at least 6 micrograms of total RNA per sample. With a J-beta primer mix and a sample-barcoded 5' primer, a second PCR ran 7 to 11 cycles. Paired-end reads containing CDR3 totaled no fewer than 3 million for each sample. TCRdb recomputed calls from the 5' RACE reads with MiXCR, one row per CDR3 protein. The sample includes around 2 million distinct CDR3 sequences, about two fifths of them seen just once.

Material for sequencing was blood. The TCR was taken from a human donor in good health. V usage is TRBV12-5 and J usage is TRBJ2-1; 7 positions match TRBD2. The CDR3 reads CASGLYHSGEQFF. The CDR3 DNA sequence: TGTGCTAGTGGTTTGTATCATAGCGGGGAGCAGTTCTTC.